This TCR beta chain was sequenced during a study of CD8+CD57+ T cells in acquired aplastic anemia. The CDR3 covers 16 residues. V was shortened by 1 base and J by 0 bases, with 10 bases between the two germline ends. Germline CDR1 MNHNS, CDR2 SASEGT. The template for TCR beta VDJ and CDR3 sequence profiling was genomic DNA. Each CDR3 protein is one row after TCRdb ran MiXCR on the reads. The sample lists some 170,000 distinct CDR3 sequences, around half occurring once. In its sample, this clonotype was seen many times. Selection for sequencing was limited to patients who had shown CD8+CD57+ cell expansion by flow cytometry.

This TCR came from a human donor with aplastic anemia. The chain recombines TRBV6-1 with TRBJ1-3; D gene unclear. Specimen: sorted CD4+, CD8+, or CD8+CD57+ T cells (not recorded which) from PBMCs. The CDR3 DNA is TGTGCCAGCAGTGAAGGGAGCACCGTCTCTGGAAACACCATATATTTT. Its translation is CASSEGSTVSGNTIYF.